This T cell receptor beta chain was observed in a study of post-analysis software for immune sequencing data. Unique molecular identifiers had been added to the TCR beta cDNA libraries. MiXCR, applied by TCRdb to the PCR reads, yields one record per CDR3 protein. The sample lists roughly 670,000 distinct CDR3 sequences, roughly three fifths seen once, with 11% in the top ten. A few counts support this clonotype. The sample consisted of blood. The receptor comes from a girl aged 2 to 10 with multiple sclerosis.

CDR3 DNA sequence: TGCAGTGCGGAAATCACAGATACGCAGTATTTT. This translates into CSAEITDTQYF. The chain joins TRBV20-1 to TRBJ2-3; D unresolved. Germline V gives CDR1 DFQATT, CDR2 SNEGSKA (reference sequence). The CDR3 sequence is 11 residues long. With 6 bases removed from V and 2 bases from J, the gap between germline ends came to 6 bases.